The 24 T cell receptor beta chains below come from one sample, sequenced in a study of blood T cell repertoires in COVID-19. The repertoire was sequenced with immunoSEQ multiplex PCR; TCRdb's copy has only in-frame clones and lacks some. The sample carries about 180,000 clones, 80% to 90% recorded once. Sequencing was performed on peripheral blood. These receptor sequences come from a man aged 18 to 29 who had recovered from COVID-19.

V is TRBV28 and J is TRBJ2-3, with D perhaps matching TRBD2 (6 bases). The CDR3 consists of 16 residues. V shed 6 bases and J shed 1 base, with 17 bases lying between them. Germline loops: CDR1 MDHEN, CDR2 SYDVKM. CDR3 protein: CASSRWGDEGTDTQYF. The CDR3 DNA reads as TGTGCCAGCAGCCGCTGGGGGGACGAGGGCACAGATACGCAGTATTTT.

This clone has a single count. This rearrangement joins TRBV4-1 to TRBJ2-1, with 7 bases that match TRBD1. The CDR3 contains 18 residues. V lost 7 bases, J lost 5 bases, and 20 bases stayed unmatched. CDR1 MGHRA and CDR2 YSYEKL come from the germline V gene. The CDR3 sequence is CASNLDLRQGEGDNEQFF. The CDR3 DNA is TGCGCCAGCAACCTGGACCTCCGACAGGGAGAGGGAGACAATGAGCAGTTCTTC.

The rearrangement links TRBV7-9 to TRBJ2-5; 11 bases agree with TRBD2. CDR3 length: 15 residues. Germline-derived CDR1 and CDR2 are SEHNR and FQNEAQ (reference sequence). V shed 5 bases and J 5 bases; nucleotides not matched to a gene: 7. The CDR3 sequence is CASSRLAGGFETQYF. CDR3 bases: TGTGCCAGCAGCCGCTTAGCGGGAGGGTTTGAGACCCAGTACTTC.

The chain has TRBV30 and TRBJ2-3; D is unresolved. Trimming shortened V by 2 bases and J by 0 bases, and 6 bases separated the two germline ends. The germline V gene has CDR1 GTSNPN and CDR2 SVGIG (reference sequence). CDR3 length: 13 amino acids. The CDR3 here is CAWSLYSTDTQYF. The CDR3 DNA reads as TGTGCCTGGAGTCTTTATAGCACAGATACGCAGTATTTT.

The chain joins TRBV16 to TRBJ1-5; TRBD1 matches at 9 bases. J gave up 6 bases and V 4 bases, and 4 bases lay outside the gene matches. Germline CDR1 is KGHSY and CDR2 is FQNENV. This CDR3 contains 14 residues. The CDR3 coding sequence is TGTGCCAGCAGCCGGACAGGGGTGGGTCAGCCCCAGCATTTT. It encodes CASSRTGVGQPQHF.

V gene TRBV18 combines with J gene TRBJ1-6; 8 bases agree with TRBD1. The germline V gene encodes CDR1 KGHSH and CDR2 LQKENI. The V gene end was trimmed by 5 bases and the J gene end by 7 bases; junction bases not matched to a gene: 7. This CDR3 contains 15 residues. The CDR3 DNA follows: TGTGCCAGCTCAATGGACAGGGCCAAGAATTCACCCCTCCACTTT. It is translated as CASSMDRAKNSPLHF. Variable domain in full (rest from reference TRBV18 and TRBJ1-6): NAGVMQNPRHLVRRRGQEARLRCSPMKGHSHVYWYRQLPEEGLKFMVYLQKENIIDESGMPKERFSAEFPKEGPSILRIQQVVRGDSAAYFCASSMDRAKNSPLHFGNGTRLTVT.

The chain is built from TRBV18 and TRBJ2-7; 8 bases match TRBD2. The CDR3 runs to 15 residues. V shed 3 bases, J shed 6 bases, and the junction held 10 bases outside the gene matches. Germline lookup yields CDR1 KGHSH and CDR2 LQKENI. CDR3 DNA: TGTGCCAGCTCACCTCTGGTGGGCGGGAGGTTCGAGCAGTACTTC. Residues: CASSPLVGGRFEQYF.

This rearrangement joins TRBV4-3 to TRBJ2-2; 7 bases map to TRBD1. Germline CDR1 is LGHNA and CDR2 is YSLEER. This CDR3 comprises 15 residues. J was trimmed by 6 bases and V by 5 bases; bases with no gene match: 9. CDR3: CASSLEGGAPGELFF. In DNA form, the CDR3 reads TGCGCCAGCAGCTTAGAAGGGGGCGCCCCCGGGGAGCTGTTTTTT.

The rearrangement links TRBV5-1 to TRBJ1-2, with TRBD1 matching over 8 bases. V shed 6 bases, J shed 6 bases, and the junction held 7 bases outside the gene matches. Germline V gene lookup returns CDR1 SGHRS and CDR2 YFSETQ. The CDR3 runs to 13 residues. In DNA, the CDR3 is TGCGCCAGCAACCAAGGACAGGGCAATGGCTACACCTTC. It is translated as CASNQGQGNGYTF.

The rearrangement joins TRBV7-2 to TRBJ2-1; 11 bases are shared with TRBD2. Trimming cost V 5 bases and J 6 bases; bases outside gene matches: 12. Germline CDR1 SGHTA, CDR2 FQGNSA. The CDR3 runs to 17 residues. The CDR3 reads CASSPGVLAGGLNEQFF. The CDR3 bases are TGTGCCAGCAGCCCGGGAGTTCTAGCGGGAGGACTCAATGAGCAGTTCTTC.

The chain carries TRBV24-1 and TRBJ1-1; 8 bases fit TRBD1. CDR1 and CDR2 (germline): KGHDR, SFDVKD. This CDR3 is 16 amino acids long. V lost 4 bases, J lost 5 bases, and 11 bases stayed unmatched. The CDR3 DNA follows: TGTGCCACCAGTGACCCTGCTGGACAGGGAGGAACTGAAGCTTTCTTT. Translated: CATSDPAGQGGTEAFF.

Comments on this clone: At the DNA level, this CDR3 is encoded by other sequences in the same sample as well. This sequence joins TRBV5-4 and TRBJ2-7; D remains ambiguous. In germline, CDR1 is SGHNT, CDR2 YYREEE (reference sequence). Trimming pared 0 bases from V and 2 bases from J, leaving 6 bases between. The CDR3 has 13 amino acids. CDR3 DNA sequence: TGTGCCAGCAGCTTGGATACTACCTACGAGCAGTACTTC. Translation gives CASSLDTTYEQYF.

V and J are TRBV10-3 and TRBJ2-1; 12 bases are shared with TRBD2. This CDR3 comprises 14 residues. Trimming cost V 8 bases and J 10 bases; bases outside gene matches: 9. The germline CDR1 and CDR2 sequences are ENHRY and SYGVKD. The chain's CDR3 is CAIGPSGRAREQFF. CDR3 coding DNA: TGTGCCATCGGGCCTAGCGGGAGGGCCCGCGAGCAGTTCTTC.

V is TRBV25-1 and J is TRBJ1-5, with D possibly TRBD1 on 5 matching bases. V gave up 3 bases and J gave up 6 bases, with 12 bases separating them. This CDR3 comprises 14 residues. Looked up from germline, CDR1 is MGHDK and CDR2 is SYGVNS. This chain's CDR3 is CASSEGGAGQPQHF. The CDR3 nucleotides are TGTGCCAGCAGTGAGGGAGGGGCGGGTCAGCCCCAGCATTTT.

This clone has only a few counts. This chain links TRBV10-3 with TRBJ2-3; no clear D. Germline lookup yields CDR1 ENHRY and CDR2 SYGVKD. Trimming took off 4 bases at V and 2 bases at J, with 7 bases between the two ends. The CDR3 contains 13 residues. The CDR3 loop reads CAISGAHTDTQYF. Written as DNA, the CDR3 is TGTGCCATCAGTGGCGCTCACACAGATACGCAGTATTTT.

The genes are TRBV5-5 and TRBJ1-2; tentative D call: TRBD1 (6 bases). The V end was cut by 0 bases, the J end by 8 bases, with 11 bases between. Germline values: CDR1 SGHKS, CDR2 YYEKEE (reference sequence). The CDR3 is 13 amino acids. The CDR3 sequence is CASSLDSQGGYTF. CDR3 sequence (DNA): TGTGCCAGCAGCTTGGATTCGCAGGGGGGCTACACCTTC.

The chain couples TRBV4-3 to TRBJ2-4, with D tentatively TRBD2 (5 bases). Germline V gene lookup returns CDR1 LGHNA and CDR2 YSLEER. Trimming took 4 bases from V and 7 from J, leaving 20 bases between them. The CDR3 has 16 residues. The CDR3 DNA reads TGCGCCAGCAGCCCTCGGGAATGGCCAACGGGGAACATTCAGTACTTC. Residues: CASSPREWPTGNIQYF.

V is TRBV6-5 and J is TRBJ2-4; possibly TRBD1 for D (6 bases). V lost 4 bases to trimming and J lost 0 bases, with 10 bases between them. The CDR3 runs to 15 residues. Germline V lookup: CDR1 MNHEY, CDR2 SVGAGI. The CDR3 sequence: CASSSSGVAKNIQYF. In nucleotides, the CDR3 is TGTGCCAGCAGTTCTTCAGGGGTAGCCAAAAACATTCAGTACTTC.

The rearrangement joins TRBV19 to TRBJ2-5; tentative D call: TRBD2 (7 bases). This CDR3 region has 14 residues. V dropped 7 bases and J dropped 7 bases, with 19 bases sitting between them. Germline-derived CDR1 and CDR2 are LNHDA and SQIVND (reference sequence). CDR3 nucleotides: TGTGCCAGTAAGCCCCCGGGGGGCAGGGGGACCCAGTACTTC. Residues: CASKPPGGRGTQYF. The whole variable domain, remainder taken from reference TRBV19 and TRBJ2-5, is DGGITQSPKYLFRKEGQNVTLSCEQNLNHDAMYWYRQDPGQGLRLIYYSQIVNDFQKGDIAEGYSVSREKKESFPLTVTSAQKNPTAFYLCASKPPGGRGTQYFGPGTRLLVL.

V and J are TRBV4-3 and TRBJ2-1, with 9 bases matching TRBD2. Germline-derived CDR1 and CDR2 are LGHNA and YSLEER. The CDR3 is 14 residues long. The V and J ends lost 4 bases and 6 bases, in that order; junction bases with no gene match: 4. DNA of the CDR3: TGCGCCAGCAGCCTGATTAGCGGGAGCAATGAGCAGTTCTTC. It translates to CASSLISGSNEQFF.

This clone was seen only a few times. This chain links TRBV7-2 with TRBJ2-7; no firm D call. Trimming took off 5 bases at V and 4 bases at J, with 18 bases between the two ends. Germline assignment: CDR1 SGHTA and CDR2 FQGNSA. This CDR3 comprises 15 residues. The CDR3 nucleotides read TGTGCCAGCAGCCCAGGCCGCCGACAAGCATACGAGCAGTACTTC. Protein product: CASSPGRRQAYEQYF.

This chain joins TRBV6-5 and TRBJ2-7; 11 positions agree with TRBD2. From germline, CDR1 is MNHEY and CDR2 SVGAGI. The V and J ends lost 6 bases and 5 bases, in that order; junction bases with no gene match: 6. This CDR3 is 14 amino acids long. In nucleotides, the CDR3 is TGTGCCAGCAGCAGAGGACTAGCGGGTGACGAGCAGTACTTC. It codes for CASSRGLAGDEQYF.

The V and J genes are TRBV4-3 and TRBJ1-2, with 9 positions matching TRBD1. This CDR3 comprises 15 residues. Germline CDR1 reads LGHNA; CDR2 reads YSLEER. V lost 6 bases, J lost 6 bases, and 11 bases stayed unmatched. The CDR3 is CASSLWGQGLDGYTF. The CDR3 coding sequence is TGCGCCAGCAGTCTCTGGGGACAGGGCCTTGATGGCTACACCTTC.

J is TRBJ2-5 and V is TRBV9; 7 positions agree with TRBD1. The CDR3 loop spans 16 amino acids. Germline-derived CDR1 and CDR2 are SGDLS and YYNGEE. The junction had 6 bases not matched to a gene; V was cut back by 0 bases and J by 1 base. The CDR3 DNA follows: TGTGCCAGCAGCGTAGATGGTTGGACAGGCCAAGAGACCCAGTACTTC. It encodes CASSVDGWTGQETQYF. The full variable domain, in which reference TRBV9 and TRBJ2-5 provide the parts outside the CDR3, is DSGVTQTPKHLITATGQRVTLRCSPRSGDLSVYWYQQSLDQGLQFLIQYYNGEERAKGNILERFSAQQFPDLHSELNLSSLELGDSALYFCASSVDGWTGQETQYFGPGTRLLVL.